This T cell receptor (beta chain) was sequenced for a study of blood T cell repertoires in COVID-19. Study-wide context: Acute-phase and convalescent COVID-19 samples originated in the United States, Italy and Spain.

In the original workflow: Nucleated cell number was recorded as an estimate derived from reference gene primer amplification. The protocol was immunoSEQ multiplex PCR, while the TCRdb copy is restricted to in-frame clones and leaves out a portion. That table is the source of V, J and clone size, and D and trimming were worked out from the DNA. This sample yields 130,000 to 150,000 clones, of which around 84% are seen a single time; 9.5% to 13% belongs to the top ten. The sequence was obtained from a man in his 60s with active or convalescent COVID-19. Source material: peripheral blood.

Here the CDR3 DNA reads TGTGCCAGCTCACCACCGGGCGCGCAGGGAGGTTCGACAGATACGCAGTATTTT. Amino acids: CASSPPGAQGGSTDTQYF. V is TRBV18 and J is TRBJ2-3, with D perhaps TRBD2 (6 bases). V shed 0 bases and J shed 3 bases, with 19 bases lying between them. The germline CDR1 and CDR2 sequences are KGHSH and LQKENI. The length of the CDR3 is 18 residues.